Here is one T cell receptor beta chain with its context. Under the authors' procedure: Estimation of nucleated cell counts relied on the amplification of reference gene primers. Measured with immunoSEQ multiplex PCR; TCRdb has only the in-frame clones, and not every one. That table furnishes V, J and clone size, whereas the DNA furnished D and trimming. The table lists some 65,000 clones, about 74% of them singletons. This record comes from a study of blood T cell repertoires in COVID-19. Overall study: Nucleic acid was either cDNA or gDNA, and it came from T cells, B-cell-depleted T cells, or PBMCs.

Per the germline V gene, CDR1 is SGHNT and CDR2 is YENEEA. J was trimmed by 4 bases and V by 4 bases; bases with no gene match: 9. The CDR3 extends over 16 amino acids. The chain carries TRBV11-3 and TRBJ1-1; the match to TRBD1 covers 10 bases. The sequenced sample consisted of peripheral blood. This TCR was sampled from a woman older than 75 with acute or convalescent COVID-19. DNA for the CDR3: TGTGCCAGCAGCTCAGGGACAGGGGAATGGGGCACTGAAGCTTTCTTT. It specifies CASSSGTGEWGTEAFF.